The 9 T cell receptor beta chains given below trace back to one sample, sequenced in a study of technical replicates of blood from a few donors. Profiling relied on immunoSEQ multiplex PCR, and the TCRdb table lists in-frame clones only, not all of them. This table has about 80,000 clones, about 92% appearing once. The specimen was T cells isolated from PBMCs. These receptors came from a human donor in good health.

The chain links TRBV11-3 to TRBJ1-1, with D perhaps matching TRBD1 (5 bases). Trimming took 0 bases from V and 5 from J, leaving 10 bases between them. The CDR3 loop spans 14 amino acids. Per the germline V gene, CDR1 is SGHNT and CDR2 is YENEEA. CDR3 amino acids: CASSLEAGTTEAFF. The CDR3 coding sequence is TGTGCCAGCAGCTTAGAGGCGGGGACGACTGAAGCTTTCTTT. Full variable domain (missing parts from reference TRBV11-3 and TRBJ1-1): EAGVVQSPRYKIIEKKQPVAFWCNPISGHNTLYWYLQNLGQGPELLIRYENEEAVDDSQLPKDRFSAERLKGVDSTLKIQPAELGDSAVYLCASSLEAGTTEAFFGQGTRLTVV.

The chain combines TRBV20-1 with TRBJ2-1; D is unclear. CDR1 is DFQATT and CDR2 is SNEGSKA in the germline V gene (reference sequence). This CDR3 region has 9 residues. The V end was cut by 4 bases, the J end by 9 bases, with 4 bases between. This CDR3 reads CSAMAEQFF. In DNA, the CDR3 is TGCAGTGCTATGGCTGAGCAGTTCTTC.

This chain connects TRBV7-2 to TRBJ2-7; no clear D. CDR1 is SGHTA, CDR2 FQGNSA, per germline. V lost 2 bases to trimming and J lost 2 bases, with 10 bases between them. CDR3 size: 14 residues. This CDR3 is CASSLRGAPYEQYF. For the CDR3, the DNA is TGTGCCAGCAGCTTACGTGGAGCGCCCTACGAGCAGTACTTC.

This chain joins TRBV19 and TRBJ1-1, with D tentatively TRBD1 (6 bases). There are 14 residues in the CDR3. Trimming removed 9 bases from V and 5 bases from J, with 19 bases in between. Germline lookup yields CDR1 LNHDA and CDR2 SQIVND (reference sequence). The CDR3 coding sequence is TGTGCCAGCTTAGCGGGGGGCTGGTGGACTGAAGCTTTCTTT. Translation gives CASLAGGWWTEAFF.

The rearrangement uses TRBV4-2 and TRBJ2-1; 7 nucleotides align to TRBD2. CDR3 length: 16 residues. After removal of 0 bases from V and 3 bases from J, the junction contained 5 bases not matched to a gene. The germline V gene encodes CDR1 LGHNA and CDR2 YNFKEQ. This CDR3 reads CASSQDPSGNYNEQFF. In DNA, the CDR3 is TGTGCCAGCAGCCAAGACCCTAGCGGCAACTACAATGAGCAGTTCTTC.

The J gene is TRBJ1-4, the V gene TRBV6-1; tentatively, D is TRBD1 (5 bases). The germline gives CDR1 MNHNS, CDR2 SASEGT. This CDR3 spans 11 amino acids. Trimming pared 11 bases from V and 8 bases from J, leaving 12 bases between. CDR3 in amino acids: CAAGWSEKLFF. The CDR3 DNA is TGTGCCGCAGGGTGGAGCGAAAAACTGTTTTTT.

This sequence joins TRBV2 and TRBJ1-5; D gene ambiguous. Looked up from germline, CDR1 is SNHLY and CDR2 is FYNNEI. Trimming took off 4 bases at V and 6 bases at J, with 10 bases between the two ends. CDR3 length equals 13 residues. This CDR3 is CASSGEGGQPQHF. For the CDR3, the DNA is TGTGCCAGCAGTGGAGAGGGTGGTCAGCCCCAGCATTTT.

This CDR3 is CAWSSGVFRMGTQYF. The CDR3 DNA follows: TGTGCCTGGTCTAGCGGGGTTTTCAGGATGGGGACCCAGTACTTC. The chain uses TRBV30 and TRBJ2-5, with 9 bases fitting TRBD2. Trimming removed 5 bases from V and 7 bases from J; junction bases left unmatched: 14. This CDR3 region has 15 residues. Germline lookup yields CDR1 GTSNPN and CDR2 SVGIG (reference sequence). The full variable domain, completed using reference TRBV30 and TRBJ2-5, is SQTIHQWPATLVQPVGSPLSLECTVEGTSNPNLYWYRQAAGRGLQLLFYSVGIGQISSEVPQNLSASRPQDRQFILSSKKLLLSDSGFYLCAWSSGVFRMGTQYFGPGTRLLVL.

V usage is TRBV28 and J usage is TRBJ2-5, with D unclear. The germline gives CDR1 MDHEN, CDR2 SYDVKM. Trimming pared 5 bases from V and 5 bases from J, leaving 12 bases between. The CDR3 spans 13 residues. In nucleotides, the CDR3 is TGTGCCAGCAGTGACATCAAGTTGGAGACCCAGTACTTC. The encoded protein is CASSDIKLETQYF. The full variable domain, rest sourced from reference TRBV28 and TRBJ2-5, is DVKVTQSSRYLVKRTGEKVFLECVQDMDHENMFWYRQDPGLGLRLIYFSYDVKMKEKGDIPEGYSVSREKKERFSLILESASTNQTSMYLCASSDIKLETQYFGPGTRLLVL.